These 26 T cell receptor beta chains originate from one sample sequenced in a study of metastatic and nonmetastatic thyroid tumors. With MiXCR, TCRdb reprocessed the PCR reads. The sample lists around 42,000 clones, 9.5% to 12% occurring once. No treatment of any kind had been given to any patient before thyroid surgery. The sequencing sample was made of blood. These TCRs come from a female donor with papillary thyroid cancer or a benign thyroid nodule (not recorded which). Some clones in this sample may be carry-over from other donors' samples.

This clone was picked up many times. The chain uses TRBV15 and TRBJ2-1; 8 bases map to TRBD2. V gave up 3 bases and J gave up 9 bases; unmatched junction bases: 7. This CDR3 comprises 14 residues. The germline CDR1 and CDR2 sequences are LNHNV and YYDKDF (reference sequence). The CDR3 nucleotides read TGTGCCACCAGCAGGGACCTAGGGACTAGTGAGCAGTTCTTC. This codes for CATSRDLGTSEQFF.

This clone has at least ten counts. V and J are TRBV27 and TRBJ1-5; D remains unclear. CDR1 and CDR2 (germline): MNHEY, SMNVEV (reference sequence). The CDR3 is 15 amino acids. V was shortened by 4 bases and J by 0 bases, with 10 bases between the two germline ends. CDR3 bases: TGTGCCAGCAGTTGGTCGCCTGATAGCAATCAGCCCCAGCATTTT. Residues: CASSWSPDSNQPQHF.

The chain combines TRBV28 with TRBJ2-7; a possible D gene is TRBD2 (5 bases). The CDR3 totals 13 residues. The germline V gene has CDR1 MDHEN and CDR2 SYDVKM. Trimming shortened V by 8 bases and J by 4 bases, and 15 bases separated the two germline ends. The CDR3: CASGGLGWYEQYF. The CDR3, as DNA: TGTGCCAGCGGCGGGTTGGGCTGGTACGAGCAGTACTTC.

This clone was picked up many times. The V call is TRBV2, the J call TRBJ2-5; the D is unclear. V was pared by 5 bases and J by 3 bases, with 7 bases between. Germline V lookup: CDR1 SNHLY, CDR2 FYNNEI. The CDR3 is 12 residues long. Here the CDR3 reads CASSREKETQYF. The CDR3 nucleotides read TGTGCCAGCAGTCGTGAAAAAGAGACCCAGTACTTC. The complete variable domain, with remaining parts taken from reference TRBV2 and TRBJ2-5, reads EPEVTQTPSHQVTQMGQEVILRCVPISNHLYFYWYRQILGQKVEFLVSFYNNEISEKSEIFDDQFSVERPDGSNFTLKIRSTKLEDSAMYFCASSREKETQYFGPGTRLLVL.

At least ten counts were recorded for this clone. This chain connects TRBV9 to TRBJ2-1; a weak D match, TRBD2 (6 bases). V lost 3 bases, J lost 0 bases, and 10 bases lay in between. CDR1 and CDR2 from the germline V gene are SGDLS and YYNGEE. The CDR3 covers 15 residues. CDR3 in DNA: TGTGCCAGCAGCGCGGGGGAATCCTCCTACAATGAGCAGTTCTTC. This codes for CASSAGESSYNEQFF.

This clone was recorded at least ten times. The J gene is TRBJ2-2, the V gene TRBV6-2 or TRBV6-3, with D possibly TRBD2 on 6 matching bases. V was shortened by 11 bases and J by 0 bases, with 13 bases between the two germline ends. CDR3 length equals 14 residues. The germline CDR1 and CDR2 sequences are MNHEY and SVGEGT. In nucleotides, the CDR3 is TGTGCCGGAGGGAGCCCCGCGAACACCGGGGAGCTGTTTTTT. Amino acids: CAGGSPANTGELFF.

This clone showed up many times. The V call is TRBV6-1, the J call TRBJ2-7; D is possibly TRBD1 or TRBD2 (5 bases each). The CDR3 has 14 residues. Per the germline V gene, CDR1 is MNHNS and CDR2 is SASEGT. V lost 8 bases and J lost 5, with 19 bases in between. The CDR3 region is CASQLGDSANEQYF. CDR3 sequence (DNA): TGTGCCAGCCAGTTGGGGGATTCAGCTAACGAGCAGTACTTC.

This clone turned up a few times. Its ends do not fully match the called genes, so a read error is possible. Different DNA sequences within this sample yield the same CDR3. The genes are TRBV6-2 or TRBV6-3 and TRBJ2-5; TRBD2 aligns across 11 bases. Germline values: CDR1 MNHEY, CDR2 SVGEGT. The CDR3 covers 15 residues. Here the CDR3 reads CASSYGTSGQETQYF. The CDR3 nucleotides read TGCGCCAGCAGTTACGGGACTAGCGGACAGGAGACCCAGTACTTC.

This clone was counted ten times or more. The J gene is TRBJ2-2, the V gene TRBV6-4, with D perhaps TRBD1 or TRBD2 (5 bases each). Germline V CDR1 and CDR2: MRHNA, SNTAGT. CDR3 length: 19 residues. The V and J ends lost 10 bases and 6 bases respectively, with 33 bases between them. The CDR3 is CANPASADISRWGSGELFF. The CDR3, as DNA: TGTGCCAACCCAGCTTCAGCAGATATCAGTCGTTGGGGGTCCGGGGAGCTGTTTTTT.

This clone has at least ten counts. J is TRBJ2-1 and V is TRBV7-6; TRBD2 agrees at 11 bases. V shed 3 bases and J 5 bases; nucleotides not matched to a gene: 6. The germline V gene encodes CDR1 SGHVS and CDR2 FNYEAQ. This CDR3 spans 16 amino acids. The CDR3 reads CASSFSGRAENNEQFF. CDR3 nucleotide sequence: TGTGCCAGCAGCTTTAGCGGGAGGGCAGAAAACAATGAGCAGTTCTTC.

The sample holds many counts of this clone. V and J are TRBV7-2 and TRBJ2-5; perhaps TRBD2 as D (6 bases). This CDR3 is built from 15 residues. Germline V gives CDR1 SGHTA, CDR2 FQGNSA. V shed 3 bases and J shed 4 bases, with 15 bases lying between them. CDR3 region: CASSFNKGAGETQYF. The CDR3 nucleotides are TGTGCCAGCAGCTTTAATAAGGGAGCGGGAGAGACCCAGTACTTC.

There are many counts of this clone. The chain joins TRBV2 to TRBJ1-5, with a weak D call TRBD1 (5 bases). The CDR3 sequence is 14 residues long. Germline-derived CDR1 and CDR2 are SNHLY and FYNNEI. The V end lost 4 bases, the J end lost 4 bases, and 11 bases lay between the germline ends. The CDR3 sequence is CASSGMGQNQPQHF. DNA for the CDR3: TGTGCCAGCAGTGGTATGGGGCAGAATCAGCCCCAGCATTTT.

This clone was picked up many times. The CDR3 loop reads CATSKIAGGPVEQYF. The DNA of the CDR3 is TGTGCCACCAGCAAAATAGCGGGAGGGCCTGTCGAGCAGTACTTC. The chain is built from TRBV15 and TRBJ2-7; 11 bases line up with TRBD2. V lost 4 bases, J lost 6 bases, and 8 bases stayed unmatched. The CDR3 spans 15 residues. Germline V gene lookup returns CDR1 LNHNV and CDR2 YYDKDF (reference sequence).

This clone showed up many times. The chain is built from TRBV7-2 and TRBJ2-5, with a possible D match to TRBD2 (6 bases). Germline V gene data show CDR1 as SGHTA and CDR2 as FQGNSA. V dropped 7 bases and J dropped 5 bases, with 20 bases sitting between them. There are 15 residues in the CDR3. Here the CDR3 reads CASTPRLASVETQYF. CDR3 DNA: TGTGCCAGCACCCCGAGGCTAGCGTCCGTCGAGACCCAGTACTTC.

This clone came up many times. The V and J genes are TRBV6-5 and TRBJ2-7; 7 bases agree with TRBD1. V gave up 2 bases and J gave up 6 bases; unmatched junction bases: 7. Germline assignment: CDR1 MNHEY and CDR2 SVGAGI. The CDR3 consists of 14 residues. The CDR3 DNA reads as TGTGCCAGCAGTTACGCGACAGGGTCGAGCGAGCAGTACTTC. This encodes CASSYATGSSEQYF.

The table lists this clone with many counts. CDR3 residues: CASTPRAAFF. DNA of the CDR3: TGCGCCAGCACCCCAAGGGCGGCTTTCTTT. The rearrangement uses TRBV5-1 and TRBJ1-1; D remains ambiguous. CDR1 and CDR2 (germline): SGHRS, YFSETQ. This CDR3 is 10 amino acids long. Deletions cut 6 bases from V and 11 bases from J, with 11 bases between.

This clone was recorded many times. Other DNA sequences in the same sample also yield this CDR3. V and J are TRBV10-1 and TRBJ2-1; perhaps TRBD2 as D (5 bases). V was trimmed by 6 bases and J by 7 bases, leaving 10 bases between them. Looked up from germline, CDR1 is WNHNN and CDR2 is SYGVQD (reference sequence). CDR3 length equals 12 residues. In DNA, the CDR3 is TGCGCCAGCAGCTATGAGGGAAATGAGCAGTTCTTC. It codes for CASSYEGNEQFF.

This clone was found many times. This rearrangement joins TRBV6-1 to TRBJ1-2; D unclear. The V gene lost 7 bases and the J gene lost 7 bases, with 16 bases spanning the gap. Germline loops: CDR1 MNHNS, CDR2 SASEGT. The CDR3 has 13 amino acids. The CDR3 DNA follows: TGTGCCAGCAAAAAGGGAGAAGGTCTTGGCTACACCTTC. This sequence encodes CASKKGEGLGYTF.

Ten or more counts support this clone. This chain connects TRBV11-2 to TRBJ1-1, with 7 positions matching TRBD1. CDR1 SGHAT and CDR2 FQNNGV come from the germline V gene. J lost 1 base, V lost 5 bases, and 4 bases had no gene match. This CDR3 contains 14 residues. The CDR3 nucleotides are TGTGCCAGCAGCAAAAGACAGGGGAACACTGAAGCTTTCTTT. Amino acid sequence: CASSKRQGNTEAFF.

This clone was picked up many times. The chain carries TRBV24-1 and TRBJ1-4, with D possibly TRBD1 on 5 matching bases. The germline V and J ends were trimmed by 0 bases and 6 bases, with 13 bases remaining between them. Germline V CDR1 and CDR2: KGHDR, SFDVKD. This CDR3 has 16 amino acids. The CDR3 sequence: CATSDLRTNGDEKLFF. The CDR3 DNA is TGTGCCACCAGTGATTTGCGGACAAACGGGGATGAAAAACTGTTTTTT.

Ten or more counts support this clone. The V call is TRBV6-2 or TRBV6-3, the J call TRBJ2-7; 13 bases agree with TRBD2. CDR1 MNHEY and CDR2 SVGEGT come from the germline V gene. The J segment lost 6 bases and the V segment lost 5 bases, leaving 7 bases of the junction unmatched. There are 15 residues in the CDR3. CDR3 region: CASSTLRLAGGEQYF. The CDR3 DNA follows: TGTGCCAGCAGTACCCTCCGACTAGCGGGAGGCGAGCAGTACTTC.

The CDR3 is CSARESGEAFF. The CDR3 nucleotides are TGCAGTGCTAGAGAGTCCGGGGAAGCTTTCTTT. The chain combines TRBV20-1 with TRBJ1-1; unclear D gene. Trimming shortened V by 0 bases and J by 8 bases, and 7 bases separated the two germline ends. The germline V gene has CDR1 DFQATT and CDR2 SNEGSKA (reference sequence). CDR3 length equals 11 residues.

This clone was detected ten times or more. The rearrangement joins TRBV7-9 to TRBJ1-2, with a tentative D call TRBD1 (5 bases). The CDR3 sequence is 14 residues long. The germline gives CDR1 SEHNR, CDR2 FQNEAQ (reference sequence). V gave up 4 bases and J gave up 5 bases, with 14 bases separating them. The CDR3 sequence: CASSSQGVGYGYTF. DNA of the CDR3: TGTGCCAGCAGCTCGCAGGGTGTTGGGTATGGCTACACCTTC.

The gene calls are TRBV7-3 and TRBJ1-1; D is unclear. The CDR3 is 13 amino acids. V was cut by 5 bases and J by 0 bases, with 7 bases left in between. The germline gives CDR1 SGHTA, CDR2 FQGTGA. The CDR3 loop reads CASSLLMNTEAFF. CDR3 bases: TGTGCCAGCAGCCTTCTAATGAACACTGAAGCTTTCTTT.

This clone was seen ten or more times. The rearrangement uses TRBV19 and TRBJ1-3; D might be TRBD1 (5 bases). V dropped 0 bases and J dropped 3 bases, with 12 bases sitting between them. The CDR3 contains 16 residues. Germline V gene data show CDR1 as LNHDA and CDR2 as SQIVND (reference sequence). CDR3 residues: CASSIDRRVYGNTIYF. DNA for the CDR3: TGTGCCAGTAGTATAGATCGCAGGGTCTATGGAAACACCATATATTTT. The full variable domain, in which reference TRBV19 and TRBJ1-3 provide the parts outside the CDR3, is DGGITQSPKYLFRKEGQNVTLSCEQNLNHDAMYWYRQDPGQGLRLIYYSQIVNDFQKGDIAEGYSVSREKKESFPLTVTSAQKNPTAFYLCASSIDRRVYGNTIYFGEGSWLTVV.

This clone came up many times. This could be a read error, since a much larger clone is one nucleotide away. V usage is TRBV11-3 and J usage is TRBJ2-7; D possibly corresponds to TRBD1 (6 bases). This CDR3 has 13 residues. CDR1 SGHNT and CDR2 YENEEA come from the germline V gene. Trimming removed 5 bases from V and 3 bases from J, with 11 bases in between. CDR3 sequence reads: CASSPGQDYEQYF. CDR3 bases: TGTGCCAGCAGCCCGGGACAAGACTACGAGCAGTACTTC. Based on the CDR3 plus reference TRBV11-3 and TRBJ2-7, the full variable domain is EAGVVQSPRYKIIEKKQPVAFWCNPISGHNTLYWYLQNLGQGPELLIRYENEEAVDDSQLPKDRFSAERLKGVDSTLKIQPAELGDSAVYLCASSPGQDYEQYFGPGTRLTVT.